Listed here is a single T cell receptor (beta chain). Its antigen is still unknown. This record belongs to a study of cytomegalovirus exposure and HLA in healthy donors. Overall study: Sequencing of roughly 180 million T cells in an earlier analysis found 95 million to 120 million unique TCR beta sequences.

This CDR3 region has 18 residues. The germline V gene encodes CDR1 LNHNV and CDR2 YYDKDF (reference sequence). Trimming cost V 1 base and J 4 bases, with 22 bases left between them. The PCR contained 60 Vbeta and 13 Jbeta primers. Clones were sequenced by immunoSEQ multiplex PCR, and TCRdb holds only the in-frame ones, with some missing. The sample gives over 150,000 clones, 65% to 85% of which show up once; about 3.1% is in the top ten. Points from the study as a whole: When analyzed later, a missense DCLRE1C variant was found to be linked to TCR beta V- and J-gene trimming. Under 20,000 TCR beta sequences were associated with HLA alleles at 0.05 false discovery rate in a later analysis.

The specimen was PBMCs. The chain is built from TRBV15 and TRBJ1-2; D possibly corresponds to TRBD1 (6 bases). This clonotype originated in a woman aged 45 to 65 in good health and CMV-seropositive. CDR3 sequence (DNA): TGTGCCACCAGCAGAGGACCCCTACAGGGCGAGGGCCTCTATGGCTACACCTTC. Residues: CATSRGPLQGEGLYGYTF.